A single sample gave rise to the 15 T cell receptor beta chains below, sequenced in a study of T cells in Graves' hyperthyroidism and ophthalmopathy. The investigators amplified TCR beta CDR3 regions from RNA transcripts. RT-PCR in the first round (using the HTBI primer set) targeted the TCR CDR3. Each CDR3 protein is one row after TCRdb ran MiXCR on the multiplex PCR reads. Of 300,000 to 450,000 distinct CDR3 sequences listed, 13% were seen once; the top ten hold less than 25%. Sample: blood. These receptors were taken from a man aged 30 to 45 with Graves' hyperthyroidism that later progressed to Graves' ophthalmopathy.

In this sample, this clonotype turned up a few times. Given a much more abundant clone one base away, this may be a read error. CDR3 coding DNA: TGTACCAGCAGTCCTCTGGGGCGGGACACTGAAGCTTTCTTT. Amino acid sequence: CTSSPLGRDTEAFF. The rearrangement joins TRBV12-3 or TRBV12-4 to TRBJ1-1; possible D gene TRBD1, 5 bases. This CDR3 region has 14 residues.

The V gene is TRBV5-1, the J gene TRBJ2-2; D perhaps matches TRBD1 (6 bases). V shed 8 bases and J shed 6 bases, with 11 bases lying between them. CDR3 length: 12 amino acids. Germline-derived CDR1 and CDR2 are SGHRS and YFSETQ. The CDR3 here is CASAQGSGELFF. The CDR3 DNA reads as TGCGCCAGTGCACAGGGTTCCGGGGAGCTGTTTTTT.

The gene calls are TRBV6-6 and TRBJ2-4, with D unresolved. This CDR3 has 14 residues. Germline CDR1 reads MNHNY; CDR2 reads SVGAGI (reference sequence). Trimming removed 2 bases at V and 6 bases at J, with 11 bases between. The CDR3 is CASSYGQALNIQYF. As DNA, the CDR3 is TGTGCCAGCAGTTACGGCCAGGCGTTAAACATTCAGTACTTC.

This clonotype came up many times. Here the CDR3 reads CASRDSYNEQFF. The DNA of the CDR3 is TGTGCCAGCAGGGACAGTTACAATGAGCAGTTCTTC. V gene TRBV2 combines with J gene TRBJ2-1; D is possibly TRBD1 (6 bases). In germline, CDR1 is SNHLY, CDR2 FYNNEI. The ends were cut back, 6 bases at V and 4 bases at J, with 7 bases in the middle. The CDR3 is made up of 12 amino acids. The variable domain in full, completed from reference TRBV2 and TRBJ2-1, reads EPEVTQTPSHQVTQMGQEVILRCVPISNHLYFYWYRQILGQKVEFLVSFYNNEISEKSEIFDDQFSVERPDGSNFTLKIRSTKLEDSAMYFCASRDSYNEQFFGPGTRLTVL.

The sample holds many counts of this clonotype. The genes are TRBV19 and TRBJ2-3, with D unresolved. This CDR3 spans 13 amino acids. V was shortened by 3 bases and J by 2 bases, with 6 bases between the two germline ends. Germline lookup yields CDR1 LNHDA and CDR2 SQIVND (reference sequence). The CDR3 loop reads CASSIRITDTQYF. The CDR3 DNA sequence: TGTGCCAGTAGTATTAGGATCACAGATACGCAGTATTTT.

This clonotype was recorded at least ten times. The V and J genes are TRBV28 and TRBJ2-5, with TRBD2 matching over 11 bases. V shed 6 bases and J 3 bases; nucleotides not matched to a gene: 6. In germline, CDR1 is MDHEN, CDR2 SYDVKM. CDR3 length equals 15 residues. CDR3 coding DNA: TGTGCCAGCAGCCTAGCGGGGGGTCGCGAAGAGACCCAGTACTTC. Translating it yields CASSLAGGREETQYF.

Many counts were recorded for this clonotype. The chain employs TRBV7-2 and TRBJ2-7, with TRBD2 as a possible D gene (6 bases). The CDR3 is 13 residues long. V shed 7 bases and J shed 1 base, with 11 bases lying between them. Germline V CDR1 and CDR2: SGHTA, FQGNSA. In DNA, the CDR3 is TGTGCCAGCAACCTTGGGGGGTCCTACGAGCAGTACTTC. Translation gives CASNLGGSYEQYF.

This clonotype was detected ten times or more. The rearrangement joins TRBV28 to TRBJ1-1, with D unclear. This CDR3 has 14 residues. The germline CDR1 and CDR2 sequences are MDHEN and SYDVKM. The V end lost 6 bases, the J end lost 1 base, and 12 bases lay between the germline ends. The CDR3 spells CASRSGGENTEAFF. The CDR3 bases are TGTGCCAGCAGGTCAGGCGGGGAGAACACTGAAGCTTTCTTT.

This clonotype has a count of ten or more. This chain connects TRBV10-1 to TRBJ1-1; the D is unclear. The CDR3 extends over 13 amino acids. V gave up 8 bases and J gave up 1 base, with 11 bases separating them. Germline lookup yields CDR1 WNHNN and CDR2 SYGVQD (reference sequence). In DNA form, the CDR3 reads TGCGCCAGCTCGGCGGGCCGGAACACTGAAGCTTTCTTT. This sequence encodes CASSAGRNTEAFF.

As for this clonotype: A much larger clonotype is one base distant, so this may be a read error. The rearrangement joins TRBV9 to TRBJ2-7, with D tentatively TRBD2 (5 bases). The CDR3 is 13 residues long. V lost 3 bases and J 6 bases, leaving 13 bases between the germline ends. CDR1 and CDR2 (germline): SGDLS, YYNGEE. The CDR3 nucleotides read TGTGCCAGCAGCGGAACAGAGGGCGGCGAGCAGTACTTC. Translating it yields CASSGTEGGEQYF.

Many counts were recorded for this clonotype. V and J are TRBV6-1 and TRBJ2-1, with TRBD1 as a possible D gene (6 bases). This CDR3 contains 16 residues. The germline V and J ends were trimmed by 7 bases and 3 bases, with 19 bases remaining between them. Germline loops: CDR1 MNHNS, CDR2 SASEGT. In nucleotides, the CDR3 is TGTGCCAGCACCCCTTTACTCAGGGACATCTACAATGAGCAGTTCTTC. This codes for CASTPLLRDIYNEQFF.

This clonotype has at least ten counts. The rearrangement links TRBV6-1 to TRBJ2-5; D unresolved. V was clipped by 6 bases and J by 0 bases, with 8 bases between them. CDR1 is MNHNS, CDR2 SASEGT, per germline. CDR3 size: 13 residues. The CDR3 DNA sequence: TGTGCCAGCAGGACACCGTACCAAGAGACCCAGTACTTC. It codes for CASRTPYQETQYF.

This clonotype was found many times. This chain links TRBV2 with TRBJ2-2; unclear D gene. V lost 4 bases and J 5 bases, leaving 8 bases between the germline ends. The germline gives CDR1 SNHLY, CDR2 FYNNEI. The CDR3 is made up of 13 amino acids. The CDR3 loop reads CASSGQMTGELFF. The CDR3 nucleotides read TGTGCCAGCAGTGGGCAGATGACCGGGGAGCTGTTTTTT.

Many counts were recorded for this clonotype. The chain joins TRBV12-3 or TRBV12-4 to TRBJ1-5, with TRBD1 matching over 7 bases. The V segment lost 5 bases and the J segment 7 bases; nucleotides outside the gene matches: 11. The CDR3 covers 15 residues. CDR3: CASSPARTGGQPQHF. CDR3 sequence (DNA): TGTGCCAGCAGTCCAGCCCGGACAGGAGGACAGCCCCAGCATTTT.

There are many counts of this clonotype. This chain uses TRBV28 with TRBJ1-2; D possibly corresponds to TRBD1 (5 bases). Per germline, CDR1 MDHEN and CDR2 SYDVKM. CDR3 length equals 13 residues. V lost 5 bases, J lost 8 bases, and 15 bases lay in between. CDR3 coding DNA: TGTGCCAGCAGTCCGACCCACCAGGGCGGCTACACCTTC. Translated, it gives CASSPTHQGGYTF.